The 31 T cell receptor beta chains reported below all come from one sample, sequenced in a study of shared clonotypes between healthy human individuals. The data were produced by immunoSEQ multiplex PCR, yet TCRdb's version contains in-frame clones alone and is incomplete. This repertoire shows 2 million to 3 million clones, 93% found once; its top ten account for about 0.38%. Source material: naive CD4+ T cells from PBMCs. The sample's subset: CD45RA+ positively selected. The receptors stem from a man aged 18 to 29 in good health. Some clones in this sample may be carry-over from other donors' samples.

V gene TRBV28 combines with J gene TRBJ2-1; 8 bases map to TRBD2. The CDR3 covers 15 residues. The germline gives CDR1 MDHEN, CDR2 SYDVKM. V was clipped by 2 bases and J by 7 bases; unmatched bases: 7. In DNA form, the CDR3 reads TGTGCCAGCAGTTTAGGGGCAAGCGGGAGAAATGAGCAGTTCTTC. This sequence encodes CASSLGASGRNEQFF.

The rearrangement joins TRBV2 to TRBJ2-5; D call uncertain. CDR1 is SNHLY, CDR2 FYNNEI, per germline. V was clipped by 6 bases and J by 5 bases, with 10 bases between them. CDR3 size: 12 residues. The CDR3 DNA reads as TGTGCCAGCAGGCCCGACCTGGAGACCCAGTACTTC. This codes for CASRPDLETQYF. The full variable domain, in which reference TRBV2 and TRBJ2-5 provide the parts outside the CDR3, is EPEVTQTPSHQVTQMGQEVILRCVPISNHLYFYWYRQILGQKVEFLVSFYNNEISEKSEIFDDQFSVERPDGSNFTLKIRSTKLEDSAMYFCASRPDLETQYFGPGTRLLVL.

The genes are TRBV5-1 and TRBJ2-1; 12 bases align to TRBD2. Trimming cost V 0 bases and J 7 bases; bases outside gene matches: 14. The length of the CDR3 is 19 residues. Per the germline V gene, CDR1 is SGHRS and CDR2 is YFSETQ. CDR3 coding DNA: TGCGCCAGCAGCTTGGCACGGCTAGCGGGAGGGCCCGAAACAAATGAGCAGTTCTTC. Encoded protein: CASSLARLAGGPETNEQFF.

J is TRBJ2-3 and V is TRBV6-5, with D tentatively TRBD2 (6 bases). The CDR3 length is 16 residues. The V end lost 0 bases, the J end lost 5 bases, and 15 bases lay between the germline ends. The germline CDR1 and CDR2 sequences are MNHEY and SVGAGI. This CDR3 is CASSYSLARLRDTQYF. DNA of the CDR3: TGTGCCAGCAGTTACTCCCTAGCGAGGCTTAGAGATACGCAGTATTTT.

The chain combines TRBV28 with TRBJ1-4; D not resolved. This CDR3 has 15 amino acids. Deletions cut 5 bases from V and 0 bases from J, with 10 bases between. CDR1 and CDR2 from the germline V gene are MDHEN and SYDVKM. The CDR3 reads CASSTFFATNEKLFF. Here the CDR3 DNA reads TGTGCCAGCAGTACCTTTTTTGCAACTAATGAAAAACTGTTTTTT. The variable domain in full, with the rest retrieved from reference TRBV28 and TRBJ1-4, is DVKVTQSSRYLVKRTGEKVFLECVQDMDHENMFWYRQDPGLGLRLIYFSYDVKMKEKGDIPEGYSVSREKKERFSLILESASTNQTSMYLCASSTFFATNEKLFFGSGTQLSVL.

This chain joins TRBV6-5 and TRBJ2-1; no reliable D call. V was trimmed by 4 bases and J by 0 bases, leaving 13 bases between them. The CDR3 contains 16 residues. CDR1 is MNHEY and CDR2 is SVGAGI in the germline V gene. The CDR3, as DNA: TGTGCCAGCAGTTCCCGAAAGGCTAGCTCCTACAATGAGCAGTTCTTC. As protein: CASSSRKASSYNEQFF.

The chain recombines TRBV4-2 with TRBJ2-7, with 11 bases that match TRBD2. Looked up from germline, CDR1 is LGHNA and CDR2 is YNFKEQ. The V segment lost 4 bases and the J segment 4 bases; nucleotides outside the gene matches: 9. CDR3 length: 16 amino acids. The chain's CDR3 is CASSRQTSGSGYEQYF. In nucleotides, the CDR3 is TGTGCCAGCAGCCGCCAAACTAGCGGGAGTGGGTACGAGCAGTACTTC.

As to this clone: Other DNA sequences of this sample code for an identical CDR3. The V gene is TRBV27, the J gene TRBJ1-2, with TRBD1 identical over 7 bases. J gave up 2 bases and V 6 bases, and 3 bases lay outside the gene matches. The CDR3 covers 13 residues. Per germline, CDR1 MNHEY and CDR2 SMNVEV (reference sequence). As DNA, the CDR3 is TGTGCCAGCAGGAGGACAGGAAACTATGGCTACACCTTC. This translates into CASRRTGNYGYTF.

The rearrangement uses TRBV5-1 and TRBJ2-3; tentative D call: TRBD2 (6 bases). V was clipped by 0 bases and J by 13 bases, with 15 bases between them. This CDR3 has 13 amino acids. Looked up from germline, CDR1 is SGHRS and CDR2 is YFSETQ. The CDR3 DNA reads as TGCGCCAGCAGCTTGGAGCCAGCGGGTATAAAGTATTTT. Translating gives CASSLEPAGIKYF.

V is TRBV18 and J is TRBJ2-5; D not resolved. CDR1 is KGHSH and CDR2 is LQKENI in the germline V gene. The CDR3 length is 13 residues. V was trimmed by 0 bases and J by 3 bases, leaving 5 bases between them. CDR3 nucleotides: TGTGCCAGCTCACCACCCGAGGAAGAGACCCAGTACTTC. Protein product: CASSPPEEETQYF. Complete variable domain (other parts from reference TRBV18 and TRBJ2-5): NAGVMQNPRHLVRRRGQEARLRCSPMKGHSHVYWYRQLPEEGLKFMVYLQKENIIDESGMPKERFSAEFPKEGPSILRIQQVVRGDSAAYFCASSPPEEETQYFGPGTRLLVL.

This sequence joins TRBV7-9 and TRBJ1-1; TRBD1 matches at 9 bases. V lost 5 bases and J lost 5; bases outside the gene matches: 9. The germline gives CDR1 SEHNR, CDR2 FQNEAQ (reference sequence). The CDR3 covers 15 residues. This CDR3 is CASSLKQGASTEAFF. The CDR3 DNA reads as TGTGCCAGCAGCCTCAAACAGGGGGCGAGTACTGAAGCTTTCTTT.

The chain links TRBV10-3 to TRBJ1-3; the D is unclear. CDR3 size: 17 residues. Germline assignment: CDR1 ENHRY and CDR2 SYGVKD. V lost 2 bases and J lost 6, with 20 bases in between. The CDR3 bases are TGTGCCATCAGTGAGCCTAGGTCGCGCAGACTCGAAAACACCATATATTTT. It yields the protein CAISEPRSRRLENTIYF.

The chain joins TRBV7-6 to TRBJ2-3; 9 bases are a match to TRBD2. V shed 5 bases, J shed 5 bases, and the junction held 8 bases outside the gene matches. CDR1 and CDR2 from the germline V gene are SGHVS and FNYEAQ. This CDR3 comprises 15 residues. CDR3 in amino acids: CASSPAGGPGDTQYF. The CDR3 nucleotides are TGTGCCAGCAGCCCGGCGGGAGGGCCGGGAGATACGCAGTATTTT.

This chain connects TRBV28 to TRBJ2-7; TRBD1 aligns across 7 bases. With 7 bases clipped from V and 9 bases from J, the junction kept 12 bases outside the gene matches. The CDR3 extends over 13 amino acids. Germline V gene lookup returns CDR1 MDHEN and CDR2 SYDVKM. The CDR3 region is CASTVPGQRLQYF. The CDR3 coding sequence is TGTGCCAGCACCGTCCCGGGACAGCGATTGCAGTACTTC.

This sequence joins TRBV28 and TRBJ2-6; D not resolved. There are 17 residues in the CDR3. CDR1 and CDR2 from the germline V gene are MDHEN and SYDVKM. V shed 2 bases and J shed 0 bases, with 11 bases lying between them. CDR3 in amino acids: CASSLKLGNSGANVLTF. In nucleotides, the CDR3 is TGTGCCAGCAGTTTAAAGTTGGGAAACTCTGGGGCCAACGTCCTGACTTTC.

A remark on this clone: Within the sample, other DNA sequences also encode this same CDR3. This chain uses TRBV5-1 with TRBJ2-5; D remains unclear. The CDR3 consists of 14 residues. Germline V gene sequence: CDR1 SGHRS, CDR2 YFSETQ. V was shortened by 0 bases and J by 1 base, with 7 bases between the two germline ends. CDR3 sequence reads: CASSLGAAQETQYF. The CDR3 DNA is TGCGCCAGCAGCTTGGGGGCAGCCCAAGAGACCCAGTACTTC.

This rearrangement joins TRBV5-1 to TRBJ1-1, with 9 bases matching TRBD1. Germline loops: CDR1 SGHRS, CDR2 YFSETQ. The CDR3 covers 17 residues. Trimming took 0 bases from V and 7 from J; bases not matched to a gene: 13. CDR3 amino acids: CASSLALPTGQGNEAFF. CDR3 bases: TGCGCCAGCAGCTTGGCCTTACCAACGGGACAGGGAAATGAAGCTTTCTTT. Filled out from reference TRBV5-1 and TRBJ1-1, the complete variable domain reads KAGVTQTPRYLIKTRGQQVTLSCSPISGHRSVSWYQQTPGQGLQFLFEYFSETQRNKGNFPGRFSGRQFSNSRSEMNVSTLELGDSALYLCASSLALPTGQGNEAFFGQGTRLTVV.

This chain uses TRBV15 with TRBJ1-2; TRBD1 aligns across 8 bases. The germline V gene has CDR1 LNHNV and CDR2 YYDKDF (reference sequence). The CDR3 has 15 amino acids. Trimming at V came to 1 base and at J to 2 bases, leaving 3 bases not matched to a gene. The CDR3 DNA sequence: TGTGCCACCAGCAGAGGGGACAGGCCGAACTATGGCTACACCTTC. It specifies CATSRGDRPNYGYTF.

The count of this clone is one. The chain links TRBV30 to TRBJ2-3; TRBD2 aligns across 7 bases. V was clipped by 3 bases and J by 5 bases; unmatched bases: 8. Germline V CDR1 and CDR2: GTSNPN, SVGIG (reference sequence). This CDR3 has 14 amino acids. The CDR3 region is CAWRGGSWKDTQYF. Here the CDR3 DNA reads TGTGCCTGGAGAGGCGGGAGTTGGAAAGATACGCAGTATTTT.

The chain employs TRBV9 and TRBJ2-3; 9 bases are shared with TRBD2. V lost 4 bases, J lost 3 bases, and 12 bases stayed unmatched. The CDR3 is 17 amino acids. Germline lookup yields CDR1 SGDLS and CDR2 YYNGEE. The DNA for the CDR3 is TGTGCCAGCAGCCCACGTTTGATAGCGGGAGAGACAGATACGCAGTATTTT. It codes for CASSPRLIAGETDTQYF. The full variable domain, in which reference TRBV9 and TRBJ2-3 provide the parts outside the CDR3, is DSGVTQTPKHLITATGQRVTLRCSPRSGDLSVYWYQQSLDQGLQFLIQYYNGEERAKGNILERFSAQQFPDLHSELNLSSLELGDSALYFCASSPRLIAGETDTQYFGPGTRLTVL.

V and J are TRBV19 and TRBJ2-7; D may be TRBD2 (6 bases). The V and J ends lost 6 bases and 2 bases respectively, with 20 bases between them. Germline CDR1 and CDR2: LNHDA and SQIVND (reference sequence). CDR3 size: 16 residues. In nucleotides, the CDR3 is TGTGCCAGTAGCATGATGGGGGGATACGGCACCTACGAGCAGTACTTC. Protein sequence: CASSMMGGYGTYEQYF.

V and J are TRBV5-4 and TRBJ2-1; 11 bases fit TRBD2. This CDR3 is 16 amino acids long. Germline CDR1 reads SGHNT; CDR2 reads YYREEE (reference sequence). The V and J ends lost 5 bases and 8 bases, in that order; junction bases with no gene match: 12. The CDR3 region is CASRRAGTSGPHEQFF. CDR3 bases: TGTGCCAGCAGGCGCGCCGGGACTAGCGGACCACATGAGCAGTTCTTC.

Comments on this clone: Other DNA sequences of this sample code for an identical CDR3. V and J are TRBV2 and TRBJ1-1; D is unclear. The V gene's germline CDR1 is SNHLY and CDR2 FYNNEI. V lost 0 bases and J lost 5, with 7 bases in between. The length of the CDR3 is 13 residues. CDR3 sequence reads: CASSEAPGTEAFF. The DNA of the CDR3 is TGTGCCAGCAGTGAAGCCCCCGGAACTGAAGCTTTCTTT. The whole variable domain, remainder taken from reference TRBV2 and TRBJ1-1, is EPEVTQTPSHQVTQMGQEVILRCVPISNHLYFYWYRQILGQKVEFLVSFYNNEISEKSEIFDDQFSVERPDGSNFTLKIRSTKLEDSAMYFCASSEAPGTEAFFGQGTRLTVV.

This rearrangement joins TRBV6-4 to TRBJ2-2; 9 bases align to TRBD2. Germline CDR1 reads MRHNA; CDR2 reads SNTAGT. There are 14 residues in the CDR3. The V segment lost 10 bases and the J segment 1 base; nucleotides outside the gene matches: 4. CDR3 in DNA: TGTGCCACTAGGACTAGCGTGAACACCGGGGAGCTGTTTTTT. Translating gives CATRTSVNTGELFF.

This chain uses TRBV2 with TRBJ1-2, with TRBD1 identical over 11 bases. Looked up from germline, CDR1 is SNHLY and CDR2 is FYNNEI. V shed 6 bases, J shed 4 bases, and the junction held 1 base outside the gene matches. There are 13 residues in the CDR3. In DNA, the CDR3 is TGTGCCAGCAGGGACAGGGGGCCCTATGGCTACACCTTC. Residues: CASRDRGPYGYTF.

This clone was seen once. The chain has TRBV2 and TRBJ2-2; 9 bases line up with TRBD2. V was clipped by 6 bases and J by 5 bases; unmatched bases: 10. The CDR3 runs to 16 residues. Germline CDR1 SNHLY, CDR2 FYNNEI. For the CDR3, the DNA is TGTGCCAGCAGCGGTGGGCTAGCGGGGTGGACCGGGGAGCTGTTTTTT. Amino acids: CASSGGLAGWTGELFF.

CDR3 residues: CASSVRDSGNTIYF. CDR3 DNA: TGTGCCAGCAGTGTCAGGGATTCTGGAAACACCATATATTTT. V and J are TRBV2 and TRBJ1-3, with D tentatively TRBD1 (5 bases). CDR1 is SNHLY, CDR2 FYNNEI, per germline. CDR3 length equals 14 residues. The V end was cut by 4 bases, the J end by 1 base, with 8 bases between. Drawing the rest from reference TRBV2 and TRBJ1-3, the complete variable domain is EPEVTQTPSHQVTQMGQEVILRCVPISNHLYFYWYRQILGQKVEFLVSFYNNEISEKSEIFDDQFSVERPDGSNFTLKIRSTKLEDSAMYFCASSVRDSGNTIYFGEGSWLTVV.

The sample holds one count of this clone. The chain combines TRBV7-2 with TRBJ2-1, with TRBD2 identical over 12 bases. Trimming removed 0 bases from V and 4 bases from J; junction bases left unmatched: 7. The CDR3 is 18 residues long. Germline V CDR1 and CDR2: SGHTA, FQGNSA. The CDR3 here is CASSLAPTSGGPYNEQFF. CDR3 in DNA: TGTGCCAGCAGCTTAGCACCGACTAGCGGGGGCCCTTACAATGAGCAGTTCTTC.

V gene TRBV10-3 combines with J gene TRBJ2-1; 14 bases align to TRBD2. This CDR3 is built from 18 residues. CDR1 is ENHRY, CDR2 SYGVKD, per germline. The J segment lost 8 bases and the V segment lost 4 bases, leaving 13 bases of the junction unmatched. The CDR3 here is CAISGPPGLAGVFDEQFF. In DNA form, the CDR3 reads TGTGCCATCAGTGGGCCCCCGGGACTAGCGGGAGTTTTTGATGAGCAGTTCTTC.

As to this clone: Different DNA sequences within this sample yield the same CDR3. The V call is TRBV6-5, the J call TRBJ2-7; unclear D gene. The CDR3 runs to 14 residues. CDR1 MNHEY and CDR2 SVGAGI come from the germline V gene. The V gene lost 2 bases and the J gene lost 3 bases, with 11 bases spanning the gap. CDR3 DNA sequence: TGTGCCAGCAGTTACGGGGTCGGCGGCTACGAGCAGTACTTC. It yields the protein CASSYGVGGYEQYF.

The gene calls are TRBV11-2 and TRBJ2-5, with D perhaps TRBD1 (5 bases). Trimming stripped 5 bases from V and 2 bases from J, with 21 bases between. The CDR3 totals 17 residues. Germline CDR1 and CDR2: SGHAT and FQNNGV. CDR3 amino acids: CASSPGAGGALQETQYF. Here the CDR3 DNA reads TGTGCCAGCAGCCCCGGAGCTGGTGGGGCTCTTCAAGAGACCCAGTACTTC.